One and the same sample provided the 26 T cell receptor beta chains below, sequenced in a study of shared clonotypes between healthy human individuals. This table comes from immunoSEQ multiplex PCR, and its TCRdb copy is limited to in-frame clones, with some not included. Among some 360,000 clones, about 70% were seen once, and the ten largest hold more than 9%. The sequenced material came from memory CD4+ T cells sorted from blood. The subset here: CD45RA-negative fraction. These receptors all come from a young man in good health.

The chain links TRBV28 to TRBJ2-7, with D perhaps TRBD1 (6 bases). CDR3 length: 15 amino acids. Looked up from germline, CDR1 is MDHEN and CDR2 is SYDVKM. V shed 6 bases and J shed 0 bases, with 15 bases lying between them. Here the CDR3 DNA reads TGTGCCAGCAGCAGAATCGACAGGAGCTCCTACGAGCAGTACTTC. It encodes CASSRIDRSSYEQYF.

The chain links TRBV10-3 to TRBJ2-1; tentatively, D is TRBD2 (5 bases). Germline V gives CDR1 ENHRY, CDR2 SYGVKD. The ends were cut back, 2 bases at V and 4 bases at J, with 9 bases in the middle. The CDR3 consists of 14 residues. The CDR3 spells CAISEGEIYNEQFF. The CDR3 DNA reads TGTGCCATCAGTGAGGGGGAGATTTACAATGAGCAGTTCTTC.

This clone has only a few counts. This chain joins TRBV18 and TRBJ1-4; no firm D call. V lost 1 base and J 3 bases, leaving 12 bases between the germline ends. CDR3 length equals 16 residues. Per germline, CDR1 KGHSH and CDR2 LQKENI. The CDR3 region has the DNA TGTGCCAGCTCACCACGCGTTCTCGGGCCTAATGAAAAACTGTTTTTT. This translates into CASSPRVLGPNEKLFF.

V usage is TRBV6-5 and J usage is TRBJ2-7; D perhaps matches TRBD2 (6 bases). This CDR3 is built from 14 residues. Trimming stripped 0 bases from V and 3 bases from J, with 9 bases between. Germline CDR1 and CDR2: MNHEY and SVGAGI. The CDR3 reads CASSYSGGDYEQYF. The CDR3 nucleotides read TGTGCCAGCAGTTACTCCGGCGGGGACTACGAGCAGTACTTC.

Only one count was recorded for this clone. The gene calls are TRBV11-1 and TRBJ2-1; weak D call: TRBD2 (5 bases). Trimming shortened V by 5 bases and J by 2 bases, and 19 bases separated the two germline ends. In germline, CDR1 is SGHAT, CDR2 FQDESV (reference sequence). The CDR3 is made up of 17 amino acids. This chain's CDR3 is CASSPPLRQTTYNEQFF. The CDR3 nucleotides are TGTGCCAGCAGCCCCCCCCTTAGGCAGACTACCTACAATGAGCAGTTCTTC.

The rearrangement joins TRBV6-1 to TRBJ1-5, with no clear D. The CDR3 loop spans 13 amino acids. Trimming cost V 2 bases and J 7 bases, with 9 bases left between them. Germline CDR1 is MNHNS and CDR2 is SASEGT. The CDR3 reads CASSEFVGQPQHF. CDR3 coding DNA: TGTGCCAGCAGTGAATTCGTCGGGCAGCCCCAGCATTTT.

In its sample, this clone was seen once. The chain uses TRBV5-6 and TRBJ2-1; no reliable D call. There are 15 residues in the CDR3. V dropped 5 bases and J dropped 0 bases, with 12 bases sitting between them. CDR1 is SGHDT, CDR2 YYEEEE, per germline. The CDR3 DNA sequence: TGTGCCAGCAGTCCCGAAGCGTACTCCTACAATGAGCAGTTCTTC. Protein sequence: CASSPEAYSYNEQFF.

The chain has TRBV5-4 and TRBJ2-3, with 7 bases matching TRBD2. The CDR3 runs to 13 residues. Looked up from germline, CDR1 is SGHNT and CDR2 is YYREEE (reference sequence). V lost 10 bases, J lost 0 bases, and 5 bases stayed unmatched. CDR3 sequence: CASQLASTDTQYF. CDR3 nucleotide sequence: TGTGCCTCACAACTAGCGAGCACAGATACGCAGTATTTT.

J is TRBJ2-1 and V is TRBV5-1, with TRBD1 as a possible D gene (6 bases). V lost 5 bases to trimming and J lost 0 bases, with 12 bases between them. CDR1 and CDR2 from the germline V gene are SGHRS and YFSETQ. CDR3 length: 15 amino acids. Here the CDR3 reads CASSSEGGSYNEQFF. In DNA form, the CDR3 reads TGCGCCAGCAGTTCTGAAGGGGGCTCCTACAATGAGCAGTTCTTC.

This chain uses TRBV9 with TRBJ2-3; a weak D match, TRBD2 (6 bases). V was pared by 0 bases and J by 1 base, with 9 bases between. Looked up from germline, CDR1 is SGDLS and CDR2 is YYNGEE. The CDR3 sequence is 15 residues long. DNA for the CDR3: TGTGCCAGCAGCGTAGGGAGGGGTGGCACAGATACGCAGTATTTT. Protein sequence: CASSVGRGGTDTQYF.

The rearrangement joins TRBV10-3 to TRBJ2-7; 10 bases match TRBD2. The V gene end was trimmed by 4 bases and the J gene end by 4 bases; junction bases not matched to a gene: 4. In germline, CDR1 is ENHRY, CDR2 SYGVKD. The CDR3 runs to 14 residues. The CDR3 is CAISAGTSVYEQYF. CDR3 bases: TGTGCCATCAGTGCCGGGACTAGCGTTTACGAGCAGTACTTC.

The chain carries TRBV18 and TRBJ2-3; D remains unclear. V was cut by 0 bases and J by 2 bases, with 9 bases left in between. Looked up from germline, CDR1 is KGHSH and CDR2 is LQKENI. The CDR3 loop spans 15 amino acids. The DNA of the CDR3 is TGTGCCAGCTCACCACCGTTTCGGACCACAGATACGCAGTATTTT. It is translated as CASSPPFRTTDTQYF.

This clone was detected only once. The rearrangement links TRBV6-6 to TRBJ2-2, with D perhaps matching TRBD2 (5 bases). The CDR3 consists of 14 residues. The V and J ends lost 5 bases and 5 bases respectively, with 12 bases between them. Germline-derived CDR1 and CDR2 are MNHNY and SVGAGI (reference sequence). CDR3 DNA sequence: TGTGCCAGCAGTGCACTGAGGACTACCGGGGAGCTGTTTTTT. It encodes CASSALRTTGELFF.

The genes are TRBV10-1 and TRBJ1-1, with 7 nucleotides matching TRBD1. The CDR3 has 14 residues. Germline V gives CDR1 WNHNN, CDR2 SYGVQD (reference sequence). The junction had 5 bases not matched to a gene; V was cut back by 6 bases and J by 1 base. The CDR3: CASSVGQPNTEAFF. The CDR3 region has the DNA TGCGCCAGCAGCGTGGGACAGCCGAACACTGAAGCTTTCTTT.

This clone was recorded a few times. J is TRBJ1-5 and V is TRBV6-1; D not resolved. CDR3 length: 14 residues. Germline CDR1 reads MNHNS; CDR2 reads SASEGT. DNA for the CDR3: TGTGCTACAGCTTGGAGCTCCAACAATCAGCCCCAGCATTTT. Residues: CATAWSSNNQPQHF.

This sequence joins TRBV4-3 and TRBJ2-7, with 7 nucleotides matching TRBD2. Unmatched junction bases numbered 10, after V lost 1 base and J lost 7 bases. CDR3 length: 15 amino acids. Germline CDR1 is LGHNA and CDR2 is YSLEER. This CDR3 reads CASSQVGGRAGEQYF. In nucleotides, the CDR3 is TGCGCCAGCAGCCAAGTCGGAGGGAGGGCCGGTGAGCAGTACTTC.

The V and J genes are TRBV6-1 and TRBJ2-3; no clear D. Trimming shortened V by 4 bases and J by 3 bases, and 14 bases separated the two germline ends. The V gene's germline CDR1 is MNHNS and CDR2 SASEGT. CDR3 length equals 15 residues. The CDR3 protein is CASSVGPEMTDTQYF. The CDR3 nucleotides are TGTGCCAGCAGTGTAGGTCCGGAGATGACAGATACGCAGTATTTT.

V and J are TRBV4-3 and TRBJ2-7; D is ambiguous. V was pared by 1 base and J by 6 bases, with 10 bases between. The CDR3 consists of 13 residues. CDR1 LGHNA and CDR2 YSLEER come from the germline V gene. The CDR3 is CASSQGAFTEQYF. CDR3 sequence (DNA): TGCGCCAGCAGCCAAGGTGCCTTTACCGAGCAGTACTTC.

The chain links TRBV5-8 to TRBJ1-5; tentative D call: TRBD1 (5 bases). Trimming cost V 4 bases and J 6 bases, with 20 bases left between them. This CDR3 has 16 residues. CDR1 is SGHTS and CDR2 is YDEGEE in the germline V gene. CDR3 sequence reads: CASSPEFGTARQPQHF. In DNA form, the CDR3 reads TGTGCCAGCAGCCCGGAATTTGGGACCGCACGTCAGCCCCAGCATTTT. The variable domain in full, completed from reference TRBV5-8 and TRBJ1-5, reads EAGVTQSPTHLIKTRGQQATLRCSPISGHTSVYWYQQALGLGLQFLLWYDEGEERNRGNFPPRFSGRQFPNYSSELNVNALELEDSALYLCASSPEFGTARQPQHFGDGTRLSIL.

Written as DNA, the CDR3 is TGTGCCAGCAGTTACGAGACGGGGAGGGCTGGCTACACCTTC. This translates into CASSYETGRAGYTF. The chain couples TRBV6-6 to TRBJ1-2; D is undetermined. V was trimmed by 2 bases and J by 7 bases, leaving 14 bases between them. This CDR3 is built from 14 residues. Germline V CDR1 and CDR2: MNHNY, SVGAGI (reference sequence).

V usage is TRBV28 and J usage is TRBJ1-1; 10 bases are shared with TRBD1. CDR1 and CDR2 (germline): MDHEN, SYDVKM. The V and J ends lost 6 bases and 12 bases, in that order; junction bases with no gene match: 7. The CDR3 contains 12 residues. The CDR3 is CASRGGTGVPFF. CDR3 bases: TGTGCCAGCAGGGGGGGGACAGGGGTGCCTTTCTTT.

The rearrangement links TRBV4-1 to TRBJ2-7; 9 bases are shared with TRBD2. J gave up 0 bases and V 1 base, and 4 bases lay outside the gene matches. There are 16 residues in the CDR3. Germline V gene data show CDR1 as MGHRA and CDR2 as YSYEKL. For the CDR3, the DNA is TGCGCCAGCAGCCAAGGTGATAGCGGGAGCTCCTACGAGCAGTACTTC. Protein product: CASSQGDSGSSYEQYF.

This rearrangement joins TRBV6-6 to TRBJ2-7; 7 bases line up with TRBD1. After removal of 4 bases from V and 6 bases from J, the junction contained 12 bases not matched to a gene. The CDR3 spans 15 residues. CDR1 is MNHNY and CDR2 is SVGAGI in the germline V gene (reference sequence). The CDR3 is CASSFGIQGRIEQYF. Written as DNA, the CDR3 is TGTGCCAGCAGTTTCGGAATACAGGGGAGAATCGAGCAGTACTTC.

In this sample, this clone turned up many times. The chain recombines TRBV11-2 with TRBJ1-5; 9 bases align to TRBD1. Germline-derived CDR1 and CDR2 are SGHAT and FQNNGV. V dropped 6 bases and J dropped 6; count of bases not matched to a gene: 6. The CDR3 contains 14 residues. The CDR3 nucleotides read TGTGCCAGCAGTTCCACAGGGGGCGGTCAGCCCCAGCATTTT. Protein sequence: CASSSTGGGQPQHF.

This clone was detected only a few times. The chain links TRBV28 to TRBJ1-1; D gene uncertain. Germline loops: CDR1 MDHEN, CDR2 SYDVKM. V was trimmed by 6 bases and J by 4 bases, leaving 9 bases between them. This CDR3 region has 12 residues. The CDR3 loop reads CASRVMGTEAFF. In DNA, the CDR3 is TGTGCCAGCAGGGTCATGGGCACTGAAGCTTTCTTT.

The chain recombines TRBV5-1 with TRBJ2-5; 11 bases match TRBD1. This CDR3 comprises 15 residues. Germline V gene sequence: CDR1 SGHRS, CDR2 YFSETQ. V gave up 4 bases and J gave up 4 bases; unmatched junction bases: 6. As DNA, the CDR3 is TGCGCCAGCAGCGAATATGGGACAGGGGGAGAGACCCAGTACTTC. It specifies CASSEYGTGGETQYF.